One sample yielded the 28 T cell receptor beta chains listed below, sequenced in a study of human T cells and chemical hapten exposure. Each CDR3 protein is one row after TCRdb ran MiXCR on the RACE reads. The table shows roughly 380,000 distinct CDR3 sequences, with more than 4.5% occurring only once. Specified time point: patch test 1, 2 weeks after DPC sensitization. Indicated treatment: therapeutic diphenylcyclopropenone sensitization with weekly scalp DPC. The source material was whole blood, sampled in connection with sensitization to the hapten diphenylcyclopropenone (DPC). Source of these receptors: a woman in her forties or fifties with alopecia areata. Some clones in this sample may be carry-over from other donors' samples.

CDR3 loop: CSATSGRAKNIQYF. In nucleotides, the CDR3 is TGCAGTGCTACTAGCGGGAGGGCCAAAAACATTCAGTACTTC. The chain links TRBV20-1 to TRBJ2-4; the match to TRBD2 covers 11 bases. The CDR3 loop spans 14 amino acids. Germline CDR1 is DFQATT and CDR2 is SNEGSKA (reference sequence). V lost 4 bases to trimming and J lost 1 base; unmatched junction nucleotides: 0.

Many counts were recorded for this clonotype. The rearrangement joins TRBV20-1 to TRBJ2-7; D may correspond to TRBD1 or TRBD2 (5 bases each). The CDR3 is made up of 14 amino acids. The ends were cut back, 0 bases at V and 3 bases at J, with 12 bases in the middle. The germline V gene encodes CDR1 DFQATT and CDR2 SNEGSKA (reference sequence). In DNA, the CDR3 is TGCAGTGCTAGAGACCCTGAGGGGTACTACGAGCAGTACTTC. It translates to CSARDPEGYYEQYF.

This clonotype was observed many times. The chain has TRBV18 and TRBJ1-1; the match to TRBD1 covers 10 bases. Germline CDR1 is KGHSH and CDR2 is LQKENI. The trim removed 3 bases at V and 1 base at J, leaving 8 bases unmatched. The CDR3 extends over 17 amino acids. CDR3 nucleotides: TGTGCCAGCTCACCTCCCGGGACAGGGGCCAGGAACACTGAAGCTTTCTTT. Its translation: CASSPPGTGARNTEAFF.

This clonotype was detected ten times or more. This chain joins TRBV2 and TRBJ2-2, with 10 nucleotides matching TRBD1. The CDR3 runs 16 residues. Per germline, CDR1 SNHLY and CDR2 FYNNEI. With 6 bases clipped from V and 6 bases from J, the junction kept 10 bases outside the gene matches. As DNA, the CDR3 is TGTGCCAGCAGGACCGGGACAGGGGTAACGGCCGGGGAGCTGTTTTTT. Translating it yields CASRTGTGVTAGELFF.

There are many counts of this clonotype. The gene calls are TRBV2 and TRBJ2-7, with 8 bases matching TRBD2. CDR3 length: 11 amino acids. Trimming removed 6 bases from V and 12 bases from J; junction bases left unmatched: 7. Germline V gene sequence: CDR1 SNHLY, CDR2 FYNNEI. The CDR3 DNA is TGTGCCAGCAGCCCAGGGACTAGTGCGTACTTC. Protein sequence: CASSPGTSAYF. The variable domain in full, with the rest retrieved from reference TRBV2 and TRBJ2-7, is EPEVTQTPSHQVTQMGQEVILRCVPISNHLYFYWYRQILGQKVEFLVSFYNNEISEKSEIFDDQFSVERPDGSNFTLKIRSTKLEDSAMYFCASSPGTSAYFGPGTRLTVT.

This clonotype came up many times. The V call is TRBV20-1, the J call TRBJ2-3; weak D call: TRBD2 (6 bases). Germline V lookup: CDR1 DFQATT, CDR2 SNEGSKA (reference sequence). Between the trimmed V and J ends, which lost 3 bases and 3 bases, there was a span of 13 bases. The length of the CDR3 is 14 residues. CDR3 in amino acids: CSASGRRETDTQYF. The DNA of the CDR3 is TGCAGTGCTAGCGGGAGAAGGGAAACAGATACGCAGTATTTT.

This clonotype came up many times. The chain employs TRBV12-3 or TRBV12-4 and TRBJ2-2; maybe TRBD2 (6 bases). The CDR3 is 17 residues long. V was pared by 9 bases and J by 4 bases, with 24 bases between. The CDR3 loop reads CASTHPGGAGSTGELFF. CDR3 sequence (DNA): TGTGCCAGTACCCACCCCGGAGGCGCGGGGAGCACCGGGGAGCTGTTTTTT.

This chain uses TRBV2 with TRBJ1-5; D ambiguous. CDR1 is SNHLY, CDR2 FYNNEI, per germline. Trimming took 4 bases from V and 3 from J, leaving 7 bases between them. The CDR3 contains 13 residues. CDR3 sequence reads: CASSGGYNQPQHF. The DNA of the CDR3 is TGTGCCAGCAGTGGGGGATACAATCAGCCCCAGCATTTT. Supplemented by reference TRBV2 and TRBJ1-5, the full variable domain reads EPEVTQTPSHQVTQMGQEVILRCVPISNHLYFYWYRQILGQKVEFLVSFYNNEISEKSEIFDDQFSVERPDGSNFTLKIRSTKLEDSAMYFCASSGGYNQPQHFGDGTRLSIL.

The genes are TRBV20-1 and TRBJ2-4; D remains unclear. Germline CDR1 is DFQATT and CDR2 is SNEGSKA (reference sequence). The V end lost 3 bases, the J end lost 3 bases, and 15 bases lay between the germline ends. This CDR3 has 15 residues. The CDR3 protein is CSASTPQESKNIQYF. In nucleotides, the CDR3 is TGCAGTGCTAGTACACCCCAGGAGAGCAAAAACATTCAGTACTTC.

This clonotype was found a few times. The J gene is TRBJ2-2, the V gene TRBV29-1; D is possibly TRBD1 (6 bases). Trimming stripped 7 bases from V and 6 bases from J, with 9 bases between. This CDR3 is 11 amino acids long. Germline V gene data show CDR1 as SQVTM and CDR2 as ANQGSEA. The DNA of the CDR3 is TGCAGCGGATACAGGGCCGGGGAGCTGTTTTTT. Protein product: CSGYRAGELFF.

This clonotype came up a few times. The chain has TRBV6-2 or TRBV6-3 and TRBJ1-2; a weak D match, TRBD1 (6 bases). The CDR3 length is 13 residues. Germline CDR1 is MNHEY and CDR2 is SVGEGT. The V end lost 8 bases, the J end lost 6 bases, and 16 bases lay between the germline ends. The CDR3 here is CASETGGADGYTF. CDR3 nucleotide sequence: TGTGCCAGCGAGACTGGGGGCGCTGATGGCTACACCTTC.

This clonotype was counted a few times. J is TRBJ1-3 and V is TRBV30, with D maybe TRBD1 (6 bases). Germline V lookup: CDR1 GTSNPN, CDR2 SVGIG (reference sequence). This CDR3 comprises 15 residues. V was shortened by 4 bases and J by 0 bases, with 13 bases between the two germline ends. The CDR3 is CAWTPPDSSGNTIYF. The CDR3 region has the DNA TGTGCCTGGACCCCCCCGGACAGCTCTGGAAACACCATATATTTT. The full variable domain, in which reference TRBV30 and TRBJ1-3 provide the parts outside the CDR3, is SQTIHQWPATLVQPVGSPLSLECTVEGTSNPNLYWYRQAAGRGLQLLFYSVGIGQISSEVPQNLSASRPQDRQFILSSKKLLLSDSGFYLCAWTPPDSSGNTIYFGEGSWLTVV.

The chain joins TRBV6-1 to TRBJ1-2; no definite D call. The V end lost 6 bases, the J end lost 4 bases, and 15 bases lay between the germline ends. The CDR3 runs 14 residues. Germline V CDR1 and CDR2: MNHNS, SASEGT. The CDR3 bases are TGTGCCAGCAGCGCCACCCAGTCCGCCTATGGCTACACCTTC. Encoded protein: CASSATQSAYGYTF.

This clonotype was observed at least ten times. The V gene is TRBV7-9, the J gene TRBJ1-4; 8 nucleotides line up with TRBD1. Per the germline V gene, CDR1 is SEHNR and CDR2 is FQNEAQ (reference sequence). CDR3 size: 14 residues. V lost 2 bases and J lost 6; bases outside the gene matches: 2. The CDR3: CASSLMTGDEKLFF. In DNA, the CDR3 is TGTGCCAGCAGCTTAATGACAGGGGATGAAAAACTGTTTTTT.

This clonotype showed up just a few times. The chain has TRBV5-6 and TRBJ2-5; TRBD1 agrees at 10 bases. The length of the CDR3 is 13 residues. V lost 4 bases, J lost 3 bases, and 0 bases stayed unmatched. Germline CDR1 and CDR2: SGHDT and YYEEEE. The CDR3: CASSGQGEETQYF. CDR3 DNA sequence: TGTGCCAGCAGCGGACAGGGGGAAGAGACCCAGTACTTC.

This clonotype showed up just a few times. The chain couples TRBV29-1 to TRBJ2-5; 7 nucleotides match TRBD1. Germline-derived CDR1 and CDR2 are SQVTM and ANQGSEA. The CDR3 loop spans 14 amino acids. J gave up 4 bases and V 3 bases, and 8 bases lay outside the gene matches. Here the CDR3 DNA reads TGCAGCGTTGATAAGGGGGCAGGAAGAGAGACCCAGTACTTC. Translated, it gives CSVDKGAGRETQYF.

This clonotype was seen only a few times. The genes are TRBV27 and TRBJ2-7, with 9 bases matching TRBD1. Trimming cost V 3 bases and J 2 bases; bases outside gene matches: 5. Germline CDR1 is MNHEY and CDR2 is SMNVEV (reference sequence). CDR3 length: 15 residues. CDR3 DNA: TGTGCCAGCAGTTTGGGGACAGGGTTTACCTACGAGCAGTACTTC. Its protein is CASSLGTGFTYEQYF.

There are many counts of this clonotype. The genes are TRBV7-6 and TRBJ2-2, with TRBD2 as a possible D gene (6 bases). Trimming shortened V by 1 base and J by 6 bases, and 6 bases separated the two germline ends. Germline CDR1 reads SGHVS; CDR2 reads FNYEAQ. This CDR3 region has 13 residues. This chain's CDR3 is CASSLGRAGELFF. The CDR3 nucleotides are TGTGCCAGCAGCTTAGGGAGGGCCGGGGAGCTGTTTTTT. Combining the CDR3 with reference TRBV7-6 and TRBJ2-2 gives the whole variable domain GAGVSQSPRYKVTKRGQDVALRCDPISGHVSLYWYRQALGQGPEFLTYFNYEAQQDKSGLPNDRFSAERPEGSISTLTIQRTEQRDSAMYRCASSLGRAGELFFGEGSRLTVL.

The chain carries TRBV28 and TRBJ1-5; a possible D gene is TRBD1 (6 bases). Germline V gene lookup returns CDR1 MDHEN and CDR2 SYDVKM. The V and J ends lost 10 bases and 0 bases respectively, with 22 bases between them. This CDR3 is 17 amino acids long. This CDR3 reads CATYSTGESYSNQPQHF. As DNA, the CDR3 is TGTGCCACCTATTCGACAGGAGAAAGTTATAGCAATCAGCCCCAGCATTTT. Full variable domain (missing parts from reference TRBV28 and TRBJ1-5): DVKVTQSSRYLVKRTGEKVFLECVQDMDHENMFWYRQDPGLGLRLIYFSYDVKMKEKGDIPEGYSVSREKKERFSLILESASTNQTSMYLCATYSTGESYSNQPQHFGDGTRLSIL.

At least ten counts were recorded for this clonotype. The genes are TRBV6-5 and TRBJ2-1; 9 positions agree with TRBD1. Germline trimming cut 6 bases from V and 2 bases from J; bases unmatched to any gene: 5. The germline gives CDR1 MNHEY, CDR2 SVGAGI. The CDR3 runs 15 residues. The CDR3: CASSTGGETYNEQFF. CDR3 coding DNA: TGTGCCAGCAGCACAGGGGGCGAGACCTACAATGAGCAGTTCTTC.

This clonotype was observed many times. The gene calls are TRBV9 and TRBJ2-3, with 12 bases that match TRBD2. The CDR3 sequence is 15 residues long. Germline-derived CDR1 and CDR2 are SGDLS and YYNGEE. The V gene end was trimmed by 4 bases and the J gene end by 4 bases; junction bases not matched to a gene: 4. CDR3 region: CASSKTSGSADTQYF. CDR3 sequence (DNA): TGTGCCAGCAGCAAGACTAGCGGGAGTGCAGATACGCAGTATTTT.

This clonotype was detected a few times. The CDR3 sequence is CASSGMNGRSYNEQFF. The CDR3, as DNA: TGTGCCAGCAGCGGAATGAACGGTCGGTCCTACAATGAGCAGTTCTTC. The chain joins TRBV9 to TRBJ2-1; D is unclear. Trimming stripped 3 bases from V and 1 base from J, with 14 bases between. The length of the CDR3 is 16 residues. The germline CDR1 and CDR2 sequences are SGDLS and YYNGEE.

The chain has TRBV5-6 and TRBJ1-1; weak D call: TRBD1 (5 bases). Germline assignment: CDR1 SGHDT and CDR2 YYEEEE. V was clipped by 1 base and J by 0 bases, with 10 bases between them. The CDR3 is 15 residues long. CDR3 amino acids: CASSLKWGMNTEAFF. CDR3 in DNA: TGTGCCAGCAGCTTGAAATGGGGCATGAACACTGAAGCTTTCTTT.

This chain joins TRBV20-1 and TRBJ1-6, with a possible D match to TRBD1 (5 bases). CDR1 is DFQATT and CDR2 is SNEGSKA in the germline V gene (reference sequence). Trimming took off 0 bases at V and 1 base at J, with 10 bases between the two ends. The CDR3 totals 16 residues. The CDR3 protein is CSARDGGRSYNSPLHF. DNA for the CDR3: TGCAGTGCTAGAGATGGGGGACGTTCCTATAATTCACCCCTCCACTTT.

This clonotype has ten or more counts. This chain connects TRBV28 to TRBJ2-7, with 8 bases fitting TRBD1. The ends lost 9 bases at V and 2 bases at J; junction bases unmatched: 9. The CDR3 sequence is 14 residues long. The germline V gene encodes CDR1 MDHEN and CDR2 SYDVKM. This CDR3 reads CASNWQGATYEQYF. In nucleotides, the CDR3 is TGTGCCAGTAACTGGCAGGGGGCGACCTACGAGCAGTACTTC.

This rearrangement joins TRBV28 to TRBJ2-7, with 7 bases identical to TRBD1. After removal of 1 base from V and 6 bases from J, the junction contained 6 bases not matched to a gene. The CDR3 has 14 amino acids. Looked up from germline, CDR1 is MDHEN and CDR2 is SYDVKM. The CDR3 nucleotides read TGTGCCAGCAGTTTATTGACAGGGACCTTCGAGCAGTACTTC. This sequence encodes CASSLLTGTFEQYF.

The rearrangement links TRBV6-6 to TRBJ1-5; 7 bases line up with TRBD1. Germline V CDR1 and CDR2: MNHNY, SVGAGI (reference sequence). This CDR3 region has 16 residues. After removal of 6 bases from V and 2 bases from J, the junction contained 10 bases not matched to a gene. The CDR3 is CASSPGGIFRNQPQHF. In DNA form, the CDR3 reads TGTGCCAGCAGCCCAGGGGGAATATTTCGCAATCAGCCCCAGCATTTT.

V usage is TRBV20-1 and J usage is TRBJ1-5; the match to TRBD1 covers 9 bases. After removal of 2 bases from V and 1 base from J, the junction contained 6 bases not matched to a gene. Germline CDR1 and CDR2: DFQATT and SNEGSKA (reference sequence). The CDR3 sequence is 16 residues long. This chain's CDR3 is CSARPPTGGSNQPQHF. CDR3 sequence (DNA): TGCAGTGCTAGACCCCCGACAGGGGGGAGCAATCAGCCCCAGCATTTT.